Listed below are T cell receptor beta chains from one sample, sequenced in a study of control samples from healthy donors and cancer patients. Libraries were prepared by immunoSEQ multiplex PCR; TCRdb keeps only in-frame clonotypes and omits some of them. Altogether some 210,000 clones are present, about 90% being singletons, with the ten largest covering approximately 1.8%. The sequenced sample was blood. The receptors stem from a man aged 25 to 45 in good health. The CDR3 runs from the conserved cysteine through the conserved F or W. A D gene is named only where the DNA matches it firmly. Not every row has a clone size; where given, it reads once, few, many or a size class.

>.|.|TRBJ2-1|TRBV29-1
TGCACCCCGACAGGAGCCAATGAGCAGTTCTTC
CTPTGANEQFF
>.|.|TRBJ1-6|TRBV11-2
TGTGCCAGCACCCCGGGACTTCAGAATTCACCCCTCCACTTT
CASTPGLQNSPLHF
>TRBD1|.|TRBJ2-2|TRBV19
TGTGCCAGTAGTACATTCCCGGGACAGGGGGCGGGAAACACCGGGGAGCTGTTTTTT
CASSTFPGQGAGNTGELFF
>.|.|TRBJ1-1|TRBV7-6
TGTGCCAGCAGCTTTTTGGAAAACACTGAAGCTTTCTTT
CASSFLENTEAFF
>.|.|TRBJ1-3|TRBV10-2
TGCGCCAGCAGGACACAGGGAGCTGGAAACACCATATATTTT
CASRTQGAGNTIYF
>.|.|TRBJ1-1|TRBV3-1/TRBV3-2
TGTGCCAGCAGCCAACGGGCGGGAACTGAAGCTTTCTTT
CASSQRAGTEAFF
>.|.|TRBJ2-3|TRBV5-4
TGTGCCAGCAGCCCGCACACAGCGGTCAGCACAGATACGCAGTATTTT
CASSPHTAVSTDTQYF
>.|.|TRBJ1-2|TRBV5-4
TGTGCCAGCAGCTTTCAGGGTCGGAACTATGGCTACACCTTC
CASSFQGRNYGYTF
>.|.|TRBJ1-2|TRBV6-2/TRBV6-3
TGTGCCAGCAGTTACTGGACAGCCACTAACTATGGCTACACCTTC
CASSYWTATNYGYTF
>.|.|TRBJ1-5|TRBV29-1
TGCAGCGTAAGGGGGGAGAGCAATCAGCCCCAGCATTTT
CSVRGESNQPQHF
>.|.|TRBJ1-5|TRBV10-3
TGTGCCATCAGTGAGTCGGGACCCGGGACACTTGGGCCCCAGCATTTT
CAISESGPGTLGPQHF
>TRBD1|.|TRBJ1-1|TRBV4-1
TGCGCCAGCAGCCTTTCTTTGACAGGGTTCACTGAAGCTTTCTTT
CASSLSLTGFTEAFF
>TRBD1|.|TRBJ1-2|TRBV27
TGTGCCAGCAGAACCAAGGGGGCGCGTGGCTACACCTTC
CASRTKGARGYTF
>.|.|TRBJ2-7|TRBV29-1
TGCAGCGCCCGGTCCCCCCCCCACGAGCAGTACTTC
CSARSPPHEQYF
>.|.|TRBJ1-4|TRBV3-1/TRBV3-2
TGTGCCAGCAGCGATATGACTTTTGCAACTAATGAAAAACTGTTTTTT
CASSDMTFATNEKLFF
>TRBD1|.|TRBJ1-5|TRBV6-1
TGTGCCAGCAGACGCGGACAGGGGAGGCATCAGCCCCAGCATTTT
CASRRGQGRHQPQHF
>.|.|TRBJ1-2|TRBV5-6
TGTGCCAGCAGCTTTGAGGCGGCTGGCTACACCTTC
CASSFEAAGYTF
>.|.|TRBJ1-4|TRBV10-2
TGCGCCAGCAGTGAGTTCAATTCAGGCGTAGGGGGAACTAATGAAAAACTGTTTTTT
CASSEFNSGVGGTNEKLFF
>.|.|TRBJ2-1|TRBV25-1
TGTGCCAGCAGCGAAATACACAATGAGCAGTTCTTC
CASSEIHNEQFF
>.|few|TRBJ2-1|TRBV5-6
TGTGCCAGCAGCTTGTTCATCAGGGGGGATGAGCAGTTCTTC
CASSLFIRGDEQFF
>.|once|TRBJ1-1|TRBV11-1
TGTGCCAGCAGCTTAGCGGGGTCCATGAACACTGAAGCTTTCTTT
CASSLAGSMNTEAFF
>.|.|TRBJ2-3|TRBV24-1
TGTGCCACCAGTGACGAAGACGGGACGGATACGCAGTATTTT
CATSDEDGTDTQYF
>.|.|TRBJ2-6|TRBV4-1
TGCGCCAGCACCCACAGCTCTGGGGCCAACGTCCTGACTTTC
CASTHSSGANVLTF
>.|.|TRBJ2-2|TRBV7-2
TGTGCCAGCAGCTTTCAGGGGACGTTGAACACCGGGGAGCTGTTTTTT
CASSFQGTLNTGELFF
>TRBD1|.|TRBJ1-6|TRBV5-1
TGCGCCAGCAGGACCACAGGGGATAATTCACCCCTCCACTTT
CASRTTGDNSPLHF
>.|few|TRBJ1-6|TRBV5-6
TGTGCCAGCAGCTTACAGGGAAGGAATTCACCCCTCCACTTT
CASSLQGRNSPLHF
>.|.|TRBJ1-1|TRBV6-6
TGTGCCAGCAGTTACCGGTCGTCTGAAGCTTTCTTT
CASSYRSSEAFF